These 24 T cell receptor beta chains were sequenced from one sample in a study of CD8+CD57+ T cells in acquired aplastic anemia. Investigators profiled TCR beta VDJ and CDR3 from genomic DNA template. TCRdb reprocessed the reads with MiXCR, giving one entry per CDR3 protein. Here the sample spans 150,000 or so distinct CDR3 sequences, roughly 49% being singletons. All sequencing subjects had displayed CD8+CD57+ cell expansion on flow cytometry. The sequenced sample was sorted CD4+, CD8+, or CD8+CD57+ T cells (not recorded which) from PBMCs. These receptors all stem from a human donor with aplastic anemia.

This clonotype was observed once. The chain carries TRBV4-1 and TRBJ2-7, with 11 nucleotides matching TRBD2. The CDR3 extends over 15 amino acids. J lost 5 bases, V lost 1 base, and 4 bases had no gene match. CDR1 and CDR2 (germline): MGHRA, YSYEKL. CDR3 loop: CASSQGSGGADEQYF. CDR3 nucleotide sequence: TGCGCCAGCAGCCAAGGTAGCGGGGGGGCCGACGAGCAGTACTTC.

This clonotype was counted a few times. V usage is TRBV6-1 and J usage is TRBJ2-6; 11 bases are a match to TRBD2. The V gene's germline CDR1 is MNHNS and CDR2 SASEGT. CDR3 length equals 17 residues. The junction had 5 bases not matched to a gene; V was cut back by 4 bases and J by 3 bases. CDR3 DNA: TGTGCCAGCAGTGTTATAGCGGGGGGGCTTGGGGCCAACGTCCTGACTTTC. Protein: CASSVIAGGLGANVLTF.

The chain combines TRBV20-1 with TRBJ1-1; no definite D call. The CDR3 is 15 amino acids. In germline, CDR1 is DFQATT, CDR2 SNEGSKA (reference sequence). Trimming removed 5 bases from V and 4 bases from J, with 20 bases in between. This CDR3 reads CSARPPWGLTTEAFF. For the CDR3, the DNA is TGCAGTGCTCGTCCCCCCTGGGGTTTGACCACTGAAGCTTTCTTT.

The DNA for the CDR3 is TGTGCCACCAGTGACATCGGACAGGGCGGCTATGGCTACACCTTC. Translating it yields CATSDIGQGGYGYTF. The chain employs TRBV24-1 and TRBJ1-2; 8 bases align to TRBD1. V was clipped by 4 bases and J by 4 bases; unmatched bases: 7. In germline, CDR1 is KGHDR, CDR2 SFDVKD. The CDR3 runs to 15 residues.

As regards this clonotype: This may be a read error: a much more frequent sequence differs by one nucleotide. The chain has TRBV6-4 and TRBJ2-7, with 13 bases matching TRBD2. Per the germline V gene, CDR1 is MRHNA and CDR2 is SNTAGT. The CDR3 totals 14 residues. CDR3 nucleotide sequence: TGTGCCAGTGGGACTAGCGGGGCTTCCTACGAGCAGTGCTTC. Residues: CASGTSGASYEQCF.

Here the CDR3 DNA reads TGTGCCAGCAGCTCCACTAGCGGGGGGGAATTCACAGATACGCAGTATTTT. It specifies CASSSTSGGEFTDTQYF. The chain carries TRBV6-7 and TRBJ2-3, with 13 bases fitting TRBD2. TRBV6-7 is recorded as an ORF, its role being uncertain. CDR3 length: 17 amino acids. Losses at the gene ends were 6 bases for V and 2 bases for J; bases not matched to a gene: 8.

CDR3 in amino acids: CASSEGLSVSYEQYF. Written as DNA, the CDR3 is TGTGCCAGCAGTGAAGGACTAAGTGTCTCCTACGAGCAGTACTTC. The rearrangement uses TRBV2 and TRBJ2-7; the D gene is possibly TRBD2 (5 bases). Germline CDR1 is SNHLY and CDR2 is FYNNEI. Trimming shortened V by 1 base and J by 0 bases, and 10 bases separated the two germline ends. The CDR3 is 15 residues long.

V usage is TRBV2 and J usage is TRBJ2-7, with D unclear. Germline CDR1 SNHLY, CDR2 FYNNEI. This CDR3 comprises 11 residues. Trimming shortened V by 0 bases and J by 7 bases, and 4 bases separated the two germline ends. CDR3 region: CASSEAGEQYF. The CDR3 coding sequence is TGTGCCAGCAGTGAAGCGGGAGAGCAGTACTTC.

In this sample, this clonotype turned up many times. This chain uses TRBV5-5 with TRBJ1-2, with D possibly TRBD1 on 6 matching bases. V was shortened by 4 bases and J by 0 bases, with 13 bases between the two germline ends. The germline CDR1 and CDR2 sequences are SGHKS and YYEKEE (reference sequence). This CDR3 spans 15 amino acids. CDR3 protein: CASSPSWGPNYGYTF. The CDR3 bases are TGTGCCAGCAGCCCAAGTTGGGGGCCTAACTATGGCTACACCTTC.

The sample holds many counts of this clonotype. The chain's CDR3 is CAISESSDSLYSSPLHF. CDR3 DNA sequence: TGTGCCATCAGTGAGTCGAGTGATAGTCTCTATTCCTCACCCCTCCACTTT. V is TRBV10-3 and J is TRBJ1-6, with D uncertain. From germline, CDR1 is ENHRY and CDR2 SYGVKD. The CDR3 runs to 17 residues. V shed 0 bases and J shed 10 bases, with 19 bases lying between them.

This clonotype was picked up many times. This chain links TRBV6-2 or TRBV6-3 with TRBJ2-7; D unresolved. Trimming pared 8 bases from V and 1 base from J, leaving 18 bases between. There are 15 residues in the CDR3. CDR1 and CDR2 (germline): MNHEY, SVGEGT. The CDR3 region is CASYGPSSASYEQYF. CDR3 coding DNA: TGTGCCAGCTATGGACCGTCATCCGCTTCCTACGAGCAGTACTTC.

The rearrangement links TRBV6-1 to TRBJ2-7, with TRBD1 identical over 12 bases. CDR1 is MNHNS and CDR2 is SASEGT in the germline V gene. There are 14 residues in the CDR3. Losses at the gene ends were 5 bases for V and 6 bases for J; bases not matched to a gene: 5. CDR3 DNA: TGTGCCAGCAGTCTTGGGACAGGGGGCAGCGAGCAGTACTTC. Amino acid sequence: CASSLGTGGSEQYF.

This sequence joins TRBV10-3 and TRBJ1-2; perhaps TRBD1 as D (5 bases). The V gene lost 0 bases and the J gene lost 0 bases, with 11 bases spanning the gap. Germline lookup yields CDR1 ENHRY and CDR2 SYGVKD. This CDR3 has 16 amino acids. The DNA for the CDR3 is TGTGCCATCAGTGAGTCTATCAGGGCACCTAACTATGGCTACACCTTC. Residues: CAISESIRAPNYGYTF.

In this sample, this clonotype turned up many times. The chain has TRBV5-6 and TRBJ1-1, with D possibly matching TRBD1 (5 bases). CDR3 length equals 14 residues. Germline V gene data show CDR1 as SGHDT and CDR2 as YYEEEE. Between the trimmed V and J ends, which lost 2 bases and 1 base, there was a span of 9 bases. The CDR3 DNA reads as TGTGCCAGCAGCTTACCGGGACCGAACACTGAAGCTTTCTTT. Amino acid sequence: CASSLPGPNTEAFF.

The rearrangement links TRBV7-3 to TRBJ1-6; no definite D call. CDR1 is SGHTA and CDR2 is FQGTGA in the germline V gene. Trimming stripped 1 base from V and 9 bases from J, with 10 bases between. The CDR3 is 14 residues long. As DNA, the CDR3 is TGTGCCAGCAGCTTAAAGCTGGGTGGTTCACCCCTCCACTTT. Protein product: CASSLKLGGSPLHF.

This clonotype was recorded many times. This rearrangement joins TRBV19 to TRBJ2-1; D is uncertain. Germline V gives CDR1 LNHDA, CDR2 SQIVND (reference sequence). V was clipped by 8 bases and J by 0 bases, with 11 bases between them. The CDR3 totals 14 residues. CDR3: CASGRESSYNEQFF. DNA for the CDR3: TGTGCCAGTGGAAGGGAAAGCTCCTACAATGAGCAGTTCTTC.

The rearrangement links TRBV2 to TRBJ2-5; no definite D call. This CDR3 has 11 amino acids. V was cut by 4 bases and J by 5 bases, with 5 bases left in between. Germline V gene sequence: CDR1 SNHLY, CDR2 FYNNEI. CDR3 DNA: TGTGCCAGCAGTGTCAAGGAGACCCAGTACTTC. This encodes CASSVKETQYF.

The CDR3 loop is CASRKGQGGVEQYF. CDR3 DNA: TGTGCCAGCCGAAAGGGTCAGGGAGGTGTCGAGCAGTACTTC. The gene calls are TRBV2 and TRBJ2-7; D may be TRBD2 (6 bases). CDR1 is SNHLY, CDR2 FYNNEI, per germline. The CDR3 is 14 residues long. Trimming removed 8 bases from V and 6 bases from J, with 20 bases in between.

This clonotype was detected ten times or more. The J gene is TRBJ2-3, the V gene TRBV7-8, with 7 bases aligning to TRBD2. Germline trimming cut 0 bases from V and 5 bases from J; bases unmatched to any gene: 5. CDR3 length equals 15 residues. The germline CDR1 and CDR2 sequences are SGHVS and FQNEAQ. In DNA form, the CDR3 reads TGTGCCAGCAGCTTAGCTGGGAGGGTGAGAGATACGCAGTATTTT. Residues: CASSLAGRVRDTQYF.

The chain carries TRBV5-1 and TRBJ2-5; 9 positions agree with TRBD2. CDR3 size: 16 residues. Losses at the gene ends were 2 bases for V and 2 bases for J; bases not matched to a gene: 7. In germline, CDR1 is SGHRS, CDR2 YFSETQ. The DNA for the CDR3 is TGCGCCAGCAGCTTAGATAGCGGGGGCCATCAAGAGACCCAGTACTTC. This gives the protein CASSLDSGGHQETQYF.

This clonotype was seen repeatedly, ten times or more. The chain couples TRBV12-3 or TRBV12-4 to TRBJ1-2, with D unresolved. This CDR3 spans 13 amino acids. Trimming stripped 4 bases from V and 1 base from J, with 7 bases between. The CDR3 spells CASSYISNYGYTF. As DNA, the CDR3 is TGTGCCAGCAGTTATATAAGTAACTATGGCTACACCTTC.

The CDR3 protein is CASSLALGYEQYF. DNA of the CDR3: TGCGCCAGCAGCTTGGCCTTAGGCTACGAGCAGTACTTC. The chain has TRBV5-1 and TRBJ2-7; no firm D call. Germline V gene sequence: CDR1 SGHRS, CDR2 YFSETQ. V shed 0 bases and J shed 3 bases, with 7 bases lying between them. This CDR3 is built from 13 residues.

J is TRBJ2-7 and V is TRBV20-1, with unresolved D. Trimming stripped 5 bases from V and 7 bases from J, with 15 bases between. Germline loops: CDR1 DFQATT, CDR2 SNEGSKA (reference sequence). This CDR3 is 12 amino acids long. The CDR3 nucleotides are TGCAGTGCTCATTCCGGTGGCGGTGAGCAGTACTTC. Amino acid sequence: CSAHSGGGEQYF.

Relative to its sample, this clonotype is medium-sized. The chain is built from TRBV20-1 and TRBJ2-1, with D possibly TRBD1 on 7 matching bases. CDR3 length equals 13 residues. Germline V gene sequence: CDR1 DFQATT, CDR2 SNEGSKA (reference sequence). Trimming cost V 8 bases and J 4 bases, with 15 bases left between them. The chain's CDR3 is CSTGVGGYNEQFF. The CDR3 nucleotides are TGCAGTACAGGGGTGGGGGGTTACAATGAGCAGTTCTTC.